This T cell receptor (beta chain) came from a study of T cells in Graves' hyperthyroidism and ophthalmopathy. PBMCs came from around 10 ml fresh peripheral blood. TCR beta CDR3 regions were amplified from RNA transcripts. The HTBI primer set drove a first-round RT-PCR of the TCR CDR3. TCRdb fed the multiplex PCR reads into MiXCR, producing one record per CDR3 protein. Here the sample spans more than 300,000 distinct CDR3 sequences, approximately 17% being singletons. The sample holds a few counts of this clonotype. Sequenced input: blood. The source is a man aged 18 to 29 with Graves' ophthalmopathy.

CDR3 nucleotides: TGTGCCAGCAATCGGGGGGGGTCCTACAATGAGCAGTTCTTC. Its translation is CASNRGGSYNEQFF. This rearrangement joins TRBV9 to TRBJ2-1, with 8 bases matching TRBD2. The CDR3 is 14 amino acids. Germline CDR1 and CDR2: SGDLS and YYNGEE. Trimming at V came to 6 bases and at J to 1 base, leaving 3 bases not matched to a gene. Complete variable domain (other parts from reference TRBV9 and TRBJ2-1): DSGVTQTPKHLITATGQRVTLRCSPRSGDLSVYWYQQSLDQGLQFLIQYYNGEERAKGNILERFSAQQFPDLHSELNLSSLELGDSALYFCASNRGGSYNEQFFGPGTRLTVL.